This T cell receptor beta chain was recorded in a study of blood T cell repertoires in COVID-19. In assigning cohorts, the study relied on participant-reported clinical history. Recovered participants had two consecutive negative NP/OP PCR tests, healthcare professional clearance, or symptom resolution. The CDR3 runs 18 residues. Trimming removed 6 bases from V and 0 bases from J; junction bases left unmatched: 14. Germline V CDR1 and CDR2: SGHRS, YFSETQ. The protocol was immunoSEQ multiplex PCR, while the TCRdb copy is restricted to in-frame clones and leaves out a portion. The sample contains a few hundred thousand clones, approximately 85% of which appear only once.

This TCR derives from a woman under 40 who had recovered from COVID-19. Sequencing used PBMCs or T cells enriched from blood (not recorded which). The V gene is TRBV5-1, the J gene TRBJ2-1; 8 bases agree with TRBD2. CDR3 sequence: CASKSFPSGGLSYNEQFF. CDR3 DNA: TGCGCCAGCAAGTCCTTCCCCAGCGGGGGACTCTCCTACAATGAGCAGTTCTTC.